This TCR beta chain was found in a study of cytomegalovirus exposure and HLA in healthy donors. Study results and caveats: Further analysis, carried out later, found HLA-associated TCR beta chains more clonally expanded than equally common other chains. The study recorded more than 150 TCR beta chains that were cytomegalovirus-associated.

The PCR ran on 60 Vbeta and 13 Jbeta primers. Only in-frame clones appear in the TCRdb table, and some are missing; sequencing was by immunoSEQ multiplex PCR. Of roughly 170,000 clones listed, around 80% are singletons. The CDR3 totals 15 residues. The ends were cut back, 0 bases at V and 2 bases at J, with 9 bases in the middle. The germline V gene has CDR1 SGHKS and CDR2 YYEKEE (reference sequence). To note about this clone: What it binds is not known.

Healthy bone marrow donors made up the donor group. The receptor was derived from a woman between 45 and 60 years old in good health and CMV-seropositive. V usage is TRBV5-5 and J usage is TRBJ2-1, with unresolved D. The specimen sequenced was PBMCs. CDR3 residues: CASSLAVSPYNEQFF. The CDR3 nucleotides are TGTGCCAGCAGCTTGGCCGTATCTCCCTACAATGAGCAGTTCTTC.